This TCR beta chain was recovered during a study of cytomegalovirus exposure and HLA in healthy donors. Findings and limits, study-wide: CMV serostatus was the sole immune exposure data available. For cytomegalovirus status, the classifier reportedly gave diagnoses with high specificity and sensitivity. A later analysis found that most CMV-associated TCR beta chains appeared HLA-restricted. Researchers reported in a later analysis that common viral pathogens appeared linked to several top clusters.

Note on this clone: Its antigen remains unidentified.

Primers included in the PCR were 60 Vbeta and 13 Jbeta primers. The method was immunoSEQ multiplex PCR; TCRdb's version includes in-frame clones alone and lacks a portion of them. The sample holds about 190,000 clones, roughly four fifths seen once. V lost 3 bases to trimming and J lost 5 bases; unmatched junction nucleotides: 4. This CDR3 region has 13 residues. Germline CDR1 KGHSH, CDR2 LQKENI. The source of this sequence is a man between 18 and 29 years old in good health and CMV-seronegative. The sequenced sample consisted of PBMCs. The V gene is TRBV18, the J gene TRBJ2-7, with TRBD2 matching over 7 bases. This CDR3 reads CASSPSGRHEQYF. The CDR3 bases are TGTGCCAGCTCACCCTCCGGGAGGCACGAGCAGTACTTC. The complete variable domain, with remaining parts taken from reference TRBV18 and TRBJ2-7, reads NAGVMQNPRHLVRRRGQEARLRCSPMKGHSHVYWYRQLPEEGLKFMVYLQKENIIDESGMPKERFSAEFPKEGPSILRIQQVVRGDSAAYFCASSPSGRHEQYFGPGTRLTVT.